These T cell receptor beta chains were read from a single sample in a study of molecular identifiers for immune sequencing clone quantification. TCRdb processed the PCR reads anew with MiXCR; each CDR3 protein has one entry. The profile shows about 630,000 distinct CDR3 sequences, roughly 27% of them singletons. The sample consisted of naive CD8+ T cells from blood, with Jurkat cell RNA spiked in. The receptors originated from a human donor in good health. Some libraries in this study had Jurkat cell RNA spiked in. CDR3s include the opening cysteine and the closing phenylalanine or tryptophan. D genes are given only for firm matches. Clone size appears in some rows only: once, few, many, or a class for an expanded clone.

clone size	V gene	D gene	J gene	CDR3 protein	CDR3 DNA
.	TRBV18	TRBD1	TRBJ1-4	CASTPGGREKLFF	TGTGCCAGCACACCAGGGGGTCGGGAAAAACTGTTTTTT
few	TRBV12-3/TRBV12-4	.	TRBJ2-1	CASSPKTSNEQFF	TGTGCCAGCAGTCCTAAGACTAGCAATGAGCAGTTCTTC
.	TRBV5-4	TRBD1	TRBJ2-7	CASSLDGTATAYF	TGTGCCAGCAGCTTGGATGGGACAGCTACCGCGTACTTC
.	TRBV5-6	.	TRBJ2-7	CASSLPERRFEQYF	TGTGCCAGCAGCTTGCCCGAGAGACGGTTTGAGCAGTACTTC
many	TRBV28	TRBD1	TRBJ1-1	CASSSRPTGGVEAFF	TGTGCCAGCAGTTCTCGACCGACAGGGGGCGTCGAGGCTTTCTTT
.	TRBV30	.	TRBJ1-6	CAWSVGRSSPLHF	TGTGCCTGGAGTGTGGGGAGGAGTTCACCCCTCCACTTT
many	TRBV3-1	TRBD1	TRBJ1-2	CASSPETGNSYGYTF	TGTGCCAGCAGCCCGGAGACAGGGAACTCCTATGGCTACACCTTC
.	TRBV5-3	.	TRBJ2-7	CASCLSGHNYEQYF	TGTGCCAGCTGCTTGTCGGGACATAACTACGAGCAGTACTTC
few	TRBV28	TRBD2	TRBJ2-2	CASSQGLAYTGELFF	TGTGCCAGCAGCCAGGGACTAGCGTACACCGGGGAGCTGTTTTTT
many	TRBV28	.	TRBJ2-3	CASSLTAGRVRPHSTDTQYF	TGTGCCAGCAGTTTAACGGCGGGAAGAGTTCGGCCCCATTCCACAGATACGCAGTATTTT
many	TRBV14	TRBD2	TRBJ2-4	CASSRLAGAQGVAKNIQYF	TGTGCCAGCAGTCGACTAGCGGGAGCCCAAGGGGTAGCCAAAAACATTCAGTACTTC
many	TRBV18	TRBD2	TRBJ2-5	CASSPPAGEETQYF	TGTGCCAGCTCACCGCCAGCGGGAGAAGAGACCCAGTACTTC
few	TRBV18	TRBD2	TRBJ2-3	CASSVPTGLAGAAADTQYF	TGTGCCAGCTCAGTTCCGACCGGACTAGCGGGGGCCGCTGCCGATACGCAGTATTTT
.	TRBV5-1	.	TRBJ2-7	CASSLPGSYERYF	TGCGCCAGCAGCCTACCAGGGTCATACGAGCGGTACTTC
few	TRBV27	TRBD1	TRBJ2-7	CASSLRAGGNEQYF	TGTGCCAGCAGTTTACGGGCAGGGGGTAACGAGCAGTACTTC
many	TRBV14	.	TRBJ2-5	CASSQDWSRDVQETQYF	TGTGCCAGCAGCCAAGATTGGTCTAGAGATGTACAAGAGACCCAGTACTTC
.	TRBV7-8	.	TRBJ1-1	CASSYARGQSEAFF	TGTGCCAGCAGCTACGCCCGGGGGCAAAGTGAAGCTTTCTTT
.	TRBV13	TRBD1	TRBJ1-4	CASSSPGQGREKLFF	TGTGCCAGCAGCTCCCCGGGACAGGGGCGTGAAAAACTGTTTTTT
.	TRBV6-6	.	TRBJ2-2	CASSYVGVNTGELVF	TGTGCCAGCAGTTACGTGGGGGTGAACACCGGGGAGCTGGTTTTT
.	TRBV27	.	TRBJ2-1	CASSSGTGSHNEQFF	TGTGCCAGCAGTTCCGGGACGGGCTCCCACAATGAGCAGTTCTTC
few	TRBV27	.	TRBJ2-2	CASRPIESANTGELFF	TGTGCCAGCCGGCCTATTGAGAGTGCGAACACCGGGGAGCTGTTTTTT
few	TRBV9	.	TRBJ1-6	CASSVDGMNSPLHF	TGTGCCAGCAGCGTAGACGGGATGAATTCACCCCTCCACTTT
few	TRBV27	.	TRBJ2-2	CASRQRSGELFF	TGTGCCAGCAGGCAAAGAAGCGGGGAGCTGTTTTTT
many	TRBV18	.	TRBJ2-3	CASSSTGAGTDTQYF	TGTGCCAGCTCATCCACCGGGGCCGGCACAGATACGCAGTATTTT
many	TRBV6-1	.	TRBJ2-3	CASSEEGWTADTQYF	TGTGCCAGCAGTGAAGAGGGGTGGACCGCGGATACGCAGTATTTT
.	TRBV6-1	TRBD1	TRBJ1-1	CASRGTGGGVAEAFF	TGTGCCAGCAGGGGGACAGGGGGTGGCGTGGCTGAAGCTTTCTTT
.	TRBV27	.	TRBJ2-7	CASSSHRAPSSYEQYF	TGTGCCAGCAGCTCCCACAGGGCTCCTAGCTCCTACGAGCAGTACTTC
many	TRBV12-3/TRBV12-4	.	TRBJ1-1	CASSYSGRNTEAFF	TGTGCCAGCAGTTATTCCGGCAGAAACACTGAAGCTTTCTTT
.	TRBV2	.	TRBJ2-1	CASSEATSSYNEQFF	TGTGCCAGCAGTGAAGCTACGAGCTCCTACAATGAGCAGTTCTTC
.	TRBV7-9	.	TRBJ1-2	CASSLFADNYGYTF	TGTGCCAGCAGCTTATTCGCGGATAACTATGGCTACACCTTC
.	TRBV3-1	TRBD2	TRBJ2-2	CASRQFYGGTTNTGELFF	TGTGCCAGCAGGCAATTTTACGGCGGGACTACGAACACCGGGGAGCTGTTTTTT
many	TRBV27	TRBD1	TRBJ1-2	CASRLAGQGLSF	TGTGCCAGCAGACTTGCAGGACAGGGCTTGTCCTTC
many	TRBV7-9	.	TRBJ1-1	CASSYDGGTEAFF	TGTGCCAGCAGCTACGACGGTGGAACTGAAGCTTTCTTT
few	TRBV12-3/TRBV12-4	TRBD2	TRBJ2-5	CASSSLQRGATETQYF	TGTGCCAGCAGTTCCCTGCAGCGGGGGGCGACCGAGACCCAGTACTTC